This TCR beta chain was identified in a study of blood T cell repertoires in COVID-19. Germline V gene data show CDR1 as KGHDR and CDR2 as SFDVKD. The germline V and J ends were trimmed by 5 bases and 6 bases, with 22 bases remaining between them. This CDR3 comprises 16 residues. Assay used: immunoSEQ multiplex PCR; TCRdb lists only in-frame clones, some missing. This table holds some 180,000 clones, nearly 80% found once. The chain couples TRBV24-1 to TRBJ2-7; TRBD1 might be the D (7 bases). The sample comprised PBMCs or T cells enriched from blood (not recorded which). The TCR comes from a man aged 55 to 69 who had been exposed to COVID-19. CDR3 loop: CATSGGTGAVGGEQYF. The CDR3 DNA follows: TGTGCCACCAGTGGGGGAACAGGGGCCGTGGGGGGCGAGCAGTACTTC.